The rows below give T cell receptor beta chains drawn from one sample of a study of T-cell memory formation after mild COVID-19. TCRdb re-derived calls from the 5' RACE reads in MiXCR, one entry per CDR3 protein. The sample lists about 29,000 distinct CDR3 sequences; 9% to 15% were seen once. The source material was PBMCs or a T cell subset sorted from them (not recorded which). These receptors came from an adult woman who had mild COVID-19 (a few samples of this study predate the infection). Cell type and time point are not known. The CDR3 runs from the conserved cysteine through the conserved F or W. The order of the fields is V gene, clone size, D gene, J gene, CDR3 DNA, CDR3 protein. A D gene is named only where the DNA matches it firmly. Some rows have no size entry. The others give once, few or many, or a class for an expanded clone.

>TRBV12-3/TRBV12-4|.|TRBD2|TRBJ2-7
TGTGCCAGCAGCCCAGGTCTGGCTAGCGGGAGCCACGAGCAGTACTTC
CASSPGLASGSHEQYF
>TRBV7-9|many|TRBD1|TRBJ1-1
TGTGCCAGCAGCTCGAGGGGACAGGGTGACACTGAAGCTTTCTTT
CASSSRGQGDTEAFF
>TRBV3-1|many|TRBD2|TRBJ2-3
TGTGCCAGCAGCCCGGGACTAGCGACAGATACGCAGTATTTT
CASSPGLATDTQYF
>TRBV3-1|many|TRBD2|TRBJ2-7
TGTGCCAGCAGCCCACTAGCGGGGGACAGCTCCTACGAGCAGTACTTC
CASSPLAGDSSYEQYF
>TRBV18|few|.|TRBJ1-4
TGTGCCAGCCCAAAGGGGGGCCGTAATGAAAAACTGTTTTTT
CASPKGGRNEKLFF
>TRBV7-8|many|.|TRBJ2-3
TGTGCCAGCAGCTTATCTAGCTGGAGCACAGATACGCAGTATTTT
CASSLSSWSTDTQYF
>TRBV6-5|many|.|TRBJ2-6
TGTGCCAGCAGTTACTCATTGGGGGCAGGGGCCAACGTCCTGACTTTC
CASSYSLGAGANVLTF
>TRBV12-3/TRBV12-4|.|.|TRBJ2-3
TGTGCCAGCCAGAGTCGGCTTTTCACAGATACGCAGTATTTT
CASQSRLFTDTQYF
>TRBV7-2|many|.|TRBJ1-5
TGTGCCAGCAGCTTTTTAGTGTCAGAAAGCAATCAGCCCCAGCATTTT
CASSFLVSESNQPQHF
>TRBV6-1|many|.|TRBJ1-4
TGTGCCAGCAGGCGTCCGACAGCCACCCGGGAAAAACTGTTTTTT
CASRRPTATREKLFF
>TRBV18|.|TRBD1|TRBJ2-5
TGTGCCAGCTCACCACGGACAGGGGGCGGAGAGACCCAGTACTTC
CASSPRTGGGETQYF
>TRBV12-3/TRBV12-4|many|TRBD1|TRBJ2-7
TGTGCCAGCAGAGGGACAGCTGCTTACGAGCAGTACTTC
CASRGTAAYEQYF
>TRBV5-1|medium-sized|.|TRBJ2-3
TGCGCCAGCAGCCCGTCGCCGCAGCGGGCGCTAACTAGCACAGATACGCAGTATTTT
CASSPSPQRALTSTDTQYF
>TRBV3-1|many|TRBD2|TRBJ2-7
TGTGCCAGCAGCCGGACTAGCGGGAGGGCCAGTACCTACGAGCAGTACTTC
CASSRTSGRASTYEQYF
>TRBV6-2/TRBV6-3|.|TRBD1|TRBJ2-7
TGTGCCAGCAGTTACCCGGGACAGGCTTTCCTTTCTTACGAGCAGTACTTC
CASSYPGQAFLSYEQYF
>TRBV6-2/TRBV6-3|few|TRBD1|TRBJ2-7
TGTGCCACCCCCAGACAGGGACGAGAGCAGTACTTC
CATPRQGREQYF
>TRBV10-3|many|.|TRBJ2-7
TGTGCCATCAGTAGAACCTACGAGCAGTACTTC
CAISRTYEQYF
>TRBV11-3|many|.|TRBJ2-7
TGTGCCAGCAGCTTAGCACCCCTGACAGGCCTCTCCTACGAGCAGTACTTC
CASSLAPLTGLSYEQYF
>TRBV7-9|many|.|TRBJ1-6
TGTGCCAGCAGCGATGGAAACAAGCCCTATAATTCACCCCTCCACTTT
CASSDGNKPYNSPLHF
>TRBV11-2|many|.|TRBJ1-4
TGTGCCAGCAGCTTAGGGGGCCTTGGGAGTGAAAAACTGTTTTTT
CASSLGGLGSEKLFF
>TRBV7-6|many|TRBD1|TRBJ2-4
TGTGCCAGCAGCTTAGTCCCACCAACAGGGGGCAAGGGCAAAAACATTCAGTACTTC
CASSLVPPTGGKGKNIQYF
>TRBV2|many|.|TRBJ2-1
TGTGCCAGCAGTGAATGGAATGAGCAGTTCTTC
CASSEWNEQFF
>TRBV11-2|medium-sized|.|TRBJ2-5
TGTGCCAGCAGAGATAACAAGTGGAAAGAGACCCAGTACTTC
CASRDNKWKETQYF
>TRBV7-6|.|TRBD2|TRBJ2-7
TGTGCCAGCAGCTTATCCGGCGGGGGGCAGTACGAGCAGTACTTC
CASSLSGGGQYEQYF
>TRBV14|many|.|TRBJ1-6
TGTGCCAGCAGCCCCCCGGGATCTGGGAATTCACCCCTCCACTTT
CASSPPGSGNSPLHF
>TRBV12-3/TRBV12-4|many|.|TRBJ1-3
TGTGCCAGCAGTTCCGGGACCTGGCTTCGATCTGGAAACACCATATATTTT
CASSSGTWLRSGNTIYF
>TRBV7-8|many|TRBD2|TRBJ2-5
TGTGCCAGCAGCTCTAGCGGGAGGGCCAGAGAGACCCAGTACTTC
CASSSSGRARETQYF
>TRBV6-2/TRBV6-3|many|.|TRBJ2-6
TGTGCCAGCAGTTACCAGGGGACTGGGGCCAACGTCCTGACTTTC
CASSYQGTGANVLTF
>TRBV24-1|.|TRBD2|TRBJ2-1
TGTGCCACCAGTGAAATAGCGGGAGGGAATGAGCAGTTCTTC
CATSEIAGGNEQFF
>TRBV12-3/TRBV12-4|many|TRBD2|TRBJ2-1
TGTGCCAGCAGTTTAGGGACTAGCGGGGGGTATCATGAGCAGTTCTTC
CASSLGTSGGYHEQFF
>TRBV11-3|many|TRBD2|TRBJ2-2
TGTGCCAGCAGACCTCAAAGCGGGGCTGGCGGGGAGCTGTTTTTT
CASRPQSGAGGELFF
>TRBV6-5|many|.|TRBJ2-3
TGTGCCAGCAGTTTTTACCGATCCGATACGCAGTATTTT
CASSFYRSDTQYF
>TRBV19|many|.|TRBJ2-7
TGTGCCAGTAGTATAGGGGGGTTTTCGCTGACCTACGAGCAGTACTTC
CASSIGGFSLTYEQYF
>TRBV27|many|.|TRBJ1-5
TGTGCCAGCAGTTTATCGGGCCCTCCACAGCCCCAGCATTTT
CASSLSGPPQPQHF
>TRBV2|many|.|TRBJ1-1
TGTGCCAGCACCGGGGACCCGGGATCGACTGAAGCTTTCTTT
CASTGDPGSTEAFF
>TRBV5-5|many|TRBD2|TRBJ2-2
TGTGCCAGCAGCTTGTTACTAGCGGGGCCGCTGGTCACCGGGGAGCTGTTTTTT
CASSLLLAGPLVTGELFF
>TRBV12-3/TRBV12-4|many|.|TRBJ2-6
TGTGCCAGCAGTTTACGCAGCTCTGGGGCCAACGTCCTGACTTTC
CASSLRSSGANVLTF
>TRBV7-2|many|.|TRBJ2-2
TGTGCCAGCAGCTTCTCTAGCGTGGGGGAGCTGTTTTTT
CASSFSSVGELFF
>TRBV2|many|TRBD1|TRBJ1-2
TGTGCCAGCTCACAACCGGAGGGGACAGGGGGCTACACCTTC
CASSQPEGTGGYTF
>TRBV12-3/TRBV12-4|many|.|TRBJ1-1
TGTGCCAGCAGCAAGGGCCGAAACACTGAAGCTTTCTTT
CASSKGRNTEAFF
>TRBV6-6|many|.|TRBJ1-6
TGTGCCAGCAGTTACTCGGGTTTTGAAGGGCCCTATAATTCACCCCTCCACTTT
CASSYSGFEGPYNSPLHF
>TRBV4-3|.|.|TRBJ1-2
TGCGCCAGCAGCCAAGACTGGACGGATAACTATGGCTACACCTTC
CASSQDWTDNYGYTF
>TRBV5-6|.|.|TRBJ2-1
TGTGCCAGCAGCTTGGCCGCAGAGACCTGGTACAATGAGCAGTTCTTC
CASSLAAETWYNEQFF
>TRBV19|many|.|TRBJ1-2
TGTGCCACCCAATCTTCCAGGAAGAGTCCCAATACCTTC
CATQSSRKSPNTF
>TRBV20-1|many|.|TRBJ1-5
TGCAGTGCGGGGGCCCAAGGGAATTTTGGCAATCAGCCCCAGCATTTT
CSAGAQGNFGNQPQHF
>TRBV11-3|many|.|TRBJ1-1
TGTGCCAGCAGCTCCCAGGGTCCGGGCGCGACTGAAGCTTTCTTT
CASSSQGPGATEAFF
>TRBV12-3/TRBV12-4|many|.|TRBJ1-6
TGTGCCAGCAGTTCCAGGGGAGTTTCACCCCTCCACTTT
CASSSRGVSPLHF
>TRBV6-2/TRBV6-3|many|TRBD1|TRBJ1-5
TGTGCCAGCAGTCCGGGGGACAGTCAGCCCCAGCATTTT
CASSPGDSQPQHF
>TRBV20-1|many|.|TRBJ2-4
TGCAGTGCTTCTGTATTACGGGCCAAAAACATTCAGTACTTC
CSASVLRAKNIQYF
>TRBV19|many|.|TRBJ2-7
TGTGCCAGTAGTCCGGGGGGCGGGAGTGTGTACTACGAGCAGTACTTC
CASSPGGGSVYYEQYF
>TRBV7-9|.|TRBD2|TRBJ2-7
TGTGCCAGCAGCTTCCCTAGCGGGACCTACGAGCAGTACTTC
CASSFPSGTYEQYF